A single sample is the source of the 26 T cell receptor beta chains below, sequenced in a study of monozygotic twins with inflammatory bowel disease. Each CDR3 protein gets one entry in TCRdb, which reprocessed the 5' RACE reads and gives no DNA. Across 200,000 to 250,000 distinct CDR3 sequences, the top ten clones capture 1.5% to 2% of the sample. The sequencing sample was made of blood. The receptor source for this set is a human donor with ulcerative colitis or Crohn's disease, or a healthy co-twin of an affected twin (not recorded which).

The chain carries TRBV5-1 and TRBJ1-4; lacking DNA, the TRBD1 call made by TCRdb goes unchecked. Germline CDR1 is SGHRS and CDR2 is YFSETQ. The CDR3 loop spans 17 amino acids. Here the CDR3 reads CASSLAPSAGVGEKLFF. The full variable domain, in which reference TRBV5-1 and TRBJ1-4 provide the parts outside the CDR3, is KAGVTQTPRYLIKTRGQQVTLSCSPISGHRSVSWYQQTPGQGLQFLFEYFSETQRNKGNFPGRFSGRQFSNSRSEMNVSTLELGDSALYLCASSLAPSAGVGEKLFFGSGTQLSVL.

The chain links TRBV4-1 to TRBJ1-3; TCRdb reports TRBD1, a call that lacks DNA to check it against. The CDR3 consists of 18 residues. Germline CDR1 MGHRA, CDR2 YSYEKL. The CDR3 reads CASSQVSGSGATGNTIYF.

The chain couples TRBV10-3 to TRBJ1-4. This CDR3 contains 14 residues. The germline CDR1 and CDR2 sequences are ENHRY and SYGVKD. CDR3 sequence reads: CAISRGGAYEKLFF.

The chain combines TRBV12-3 or TRBV12-4 with TRBJ1-2. The CDR3 is made up of 14 amino acids. The CDR3 region is CASSLETGNYGYTF.

V and J are TRBV5-1 and TRBJ1-1; TCRdb proposes TRBD1, but this gene call is untestable without DNA. The germline CDR1 and CDR2 sequences are SGHRS and YFSETQ. CDR3 size: 16 residues. The CDR3 protein is CASSATGGAPNTEAFF.

The V call is TRBV7-2, the J call TRBJ2-1; TCRdb calls TRBD2, which cannot be checked without DNA. Germline lookup yields CDR1 SGHTA and CDR2 FQGNSA. The CDR3 runs to 15 residues. This CDR3 reads CASSLVSGDYNEQFF.

The genes are TRBV20-1 and TRBJ2-7. CDR3 length: 12 amino acids. Germline V gene data show CDR1 as DFQATT and CDR2 as SNEGSKA (reference sequence). This chain's CDR3 is CSARGSFGEQYF.

The rearrangement joins TRBV5-1 to TRBJ1-2. CDR3 length: 13 amino acids. In germline, CDR1 is SGHRS, CDR2 YFSETQ. The CDR3 sequence: CASSLEVSYGYTF.

The chain combines TRBV5-4 with TRBJ1-1; TCRdb's D gene call, TRBD1, goes unchecked for lack of DNA. Germline V gene lookup returns CDR1 SGHNT and CDR2 YYREEE (reference sequence). The CDR3 is made up of 16 amino acids. The chain's CDR3 is CASSVGLTGGDTEAFF.

This chain uses TRBV14 with TRBJ1-2; the D gene TCRdb calls, TRBD1, cannot be checked with no DNA. This CDR3 contains 11 residues. Germline V lookup: CDR1 SGHDN, CDR2 FVKESK. CDR3 in amino acids: CASSGGRGYTF.

This chain links TRBV6-1 with TRBJ2-5; the D gene TCRdb calls, TRBD2, cannot be checked with no DNA. CDR1 is MNHNS and CDR2 is SASEGT in the germline V gene. This CDR3 has 16 amino acids. CDR3 in amino acids: CASSPHQLAEQETQYF.

This chain joins TRBV20-1 and TRBJ2-2; the D call of TRBD2 rests on TCRdb alone, since no DNA is present to check it. Germline assignment: CDR1 DFQATT and CDR2 SNEGSKA (reference sequence). The CDR3 has 16 residues. The CDR3 is CSARATLPRNTGELFF.

The V and J genes are TRBV20-1 and TRBJ1-1; TCRdb's D call of TRBD1 is untestable without DNA. The CDR3 has 12 amino acids. CDR1 is DFQATT, CDR2 SNEGSKA, per germline (reference sequence). The CDR3 region is CSARGQGAEAFF.

V gene TRBV5-4 combines with J gene TRBJ2-3; TCRdb returns TRBD1, unconfirmable since there is no DNA. The CDR3 consists of 17 residues. Germline V gene lookup returns CDR1 SGHNT and CDR2 YYREEE (reference sequence). The CDR3 sequence: CASSVRVGGGATDTQYF.

The chain has TRBV7-2 and TRBJ1-2; TCRdb selects TRBD1, and the lack of DNA leaves this call unchecked. Germline assignment: CDR1 SGHTA and CDR2 FQGNSA. The CDR3 is 16 residues long. CDR3 sequence: CASSLAMAGDNYGYTF.

This chain joins TRBV20-1 and TRBJ2-3; TCRdb lists TRBD1, though no DNA is available to test this call. This CDR3 comprises 13 residues. The germline V gene has CDR1 DFQATT and CDR2 SNEGSKA (reference sequence). CDR3 loop: CSAPGLALDTQYF.

The genes are TRBV6-1 and TRBJ2-7; no DNA is available, so the TRBD1 call from TCRdb remains unchecked. This CDR3 spans 13 amino acids. From germline, CDR1 is MNHNS and CDR2 SASEGT. CDR3 protein: CASVGAQTYEQYF.

The genes are TRBV7-8 and TRBJ1-1. There are 15 residues in the CDR3. Germline lookup yields CDR1 SGHVS and CDR2 FQNEAQ. CDR3 protein: CASSLGSTVNTEAFF.

V gene TRBV20-1 combines with J gene TRBJ1-2; the TRBD1 assignment by TCRdb is unverifiable without DNA. The CDR3 covers 14 residues. Germline loops: CDR1 DFQATT, CDR2 SNEGSKA (reference sequence). The CDR3 spells CSAPQGARNYGYTF.

This chain links TRBV29-1 with TRBJ1-1. The CDR3 has 12 amino acids. Germline V gene sequence: CDR1 SQVTM, CDR2 ANQGSEA. The CDR3 sequence: CSVEGIGTEAFF.

The chain couples TRBV28 to TRBJ2-1. The CDR3 has 16 amino acids. Germline assignment: CDR1 MDHEN and CDR2 SYDVKM. Here the CDR3 reads CASSLLTGLSYNEQFF.

V and J are TRBV5-1 and TRBJ2-1. In germline, CDR1 is SGHRS, CDR2 YFSETQ. The CDR3 consists of 11 residues. CDR3: CASSLSGIKFF.

J is TRBJ1-1 and V is TRBV5-1; as DNA is missing, the TRBD1 call by TCRdb cannot be tested. The CDR3 is 14 amino acids. Germline assignment: CDR1 SGHRS and CDR2 YFSETQ. The CDR3 spells CASSLGGADTEAFF.

V gene TRBV27 combines with J gene TRBJ2-4. CDR1 is MNHEY, CDR2 SMNVEV, per germline (reference sequence). This CDR3 has 13 amino acids. The CDR3 protein is CASSLVNGNIQYF.

The chain combines TRBV11-2 with TRBJ1-2; TCRdb indicates TRBD1, and absent DNA this call remains unverified. This CDR3 comprises 13 residues. Germline CDR1 reads SGHAT; CDR2 reads FQNNGV. CDR3 amino acids: CASGAGQGYGYTF.

The V call is TRBV6-5, the J call TRBJ1-1; TCRdb's assignment of TRBD1 cannot be checked, as there is no DNA. This CDR3 spans 13 amino acids. Germline CDR1 and CDR2: MNHEY and SVGAGI. CDR3 in amino acids: CASGQGRSSEAFF.